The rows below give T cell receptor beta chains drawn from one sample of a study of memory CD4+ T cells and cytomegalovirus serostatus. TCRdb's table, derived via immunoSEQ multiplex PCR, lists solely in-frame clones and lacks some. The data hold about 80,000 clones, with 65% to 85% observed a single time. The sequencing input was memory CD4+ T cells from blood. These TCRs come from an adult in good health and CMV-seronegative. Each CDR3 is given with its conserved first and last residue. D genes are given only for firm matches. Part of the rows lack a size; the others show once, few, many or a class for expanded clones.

TGTGCCAGCAGCTTGGGGACAGATTCCGGCACAGATACGCAGTATTTT	CASSLGTDSGTDTQYF	NA	TRBV11-3	TRBJ2-3	TRBD1
TGTGCCAGCAGGTCCGGGACAGGCCCCGAAAAACTGTTTTTT	CASRSGTGPEKLFF	NA	TRBV2	TRBJ1-4	TRBD1
TGTGCCAGCGGAGGACTAGCGGGGGAGTCAGAGACCCAGTACTTC	CASGGLAGESETQYF	once	TRBV2	TRBJ2-5	TRBD2
TGTGCCAGCACCAAAGGGGGACAGGGTCACCTTGGCTACACCTTC	CASTKGGQGHLGYTF	NA	TRBV6-5	TRBJ1-2	TRBD1
TGTGCCAGTAGTCTTCCTGCTCTACTCGGCTATGGCTACACCTTC	CASSLPALLGYGYTF	NA	TRBV19	TRBJ1-2	NA
TGTGCCAGCAACTCCCAGGGGGCTGAAGTGTGGGATGAGCAGTTCTTC	CASNSQGAEVWDEQFF	NA	TRBV28	TRBJ2-1	TRBD1
TGCGCCAGCAGCCTGGGACAGGGGCCCTACGAGCAGTACTTC	CASSLGQGPYEQYF	NA	TRBV5-1	TRBJ2-7	TRBD1
TGTGCCAGTAGTAGAGAAGGAAGGGTGTATACTGAAGCTTTCTTT	CASSREGRVYTEAFF	NA	TRBV19	TRBJ1-1	NA
TGTGCCAGCAGTTACGATTGGCGTTCGGGGGAAGCTTTCTTT	CASSYDWRSGEAFF	NA	TRBV6-5	TRBJ1-1	NA
TGTGCCAGCAGCCCCCAGCGGGGGGGCCTAGAGACCCAGTACTTC	CASSPQRGGLETQYF	NA	TRBV4-2	TRBJ2-5	TRBD2
TGTGCCACCCGGGTGTCCTCCTACAATGAGCAGTTCTTC	CATRVSSYNEQFF	once	TRBV19	TRBJ2-1	NA
TGTGCCAGCTCACTCGGAGGCAGGACAAGCACAGATACGCAGTATTTT	CASSLGGRTSTDTQYF	once	TRBV18	TRBJ2-3	NA
TGTGCCAGTAGTCCGGCCGGGACTAGCGGGTTGTATGAGCAGTTCTTC	CASSPAGTSGLYEQFF	NA	TRBV7-2	TRBJ2-1	TRBD2
TGTGCCAGTAGTCTCCAAGGTCCAGAGACCCAGTACTTC	CASSLQGPETQYF	once	TRBV19	TRBJ2-5	NA
TGTGCCAGCAGCGATTCAGGGCGGGGTCATGAAAAACTGTTTTTT	CASSDSGRGHEKLFF	NA	TRBV5-4	TRBJ1-4	NA
TGTGCCAGCTGGGGACAGGGGGGACTAGCCAAAAACATTCAGTACTTC	CASWGQGGLAKNIQYF	NA	TRBV2	TRBJ2-4	TRBD1
TGCACCAGCAGCCAAGATCGGGGGAACTCCTACAATGAGCAGTTCTTC	CTSSQDRGNSYNEQFF	NA	TRBV1	TRBJ2-1	NA
TGTGCCAGCAGTAGTGAGCGACTGTTTTTT	CASSSERLFF	NA	TRBV6-6	TRBJ1-4	NA
TGTGCCAGCAGCCCCCAACAGGGATACGGCTACACCTTC	CASSPQQGYGYTF	NA	TRBV11-2	TRBJ1-2	NA
TGTGCCAGCAGCTTAAAATTAGCGGGGCAAGAGACCCAGTACTTC	CASSLKLAGQETQYF	once	TRBV7-9	TRBJ2-5	TRBD2
TGTGCCATCACTCCATCGGACAGGGTGGACTATGGCTACACCTTC	CAITPSDRVDYGYTF	NA	TRBV10-3	TRBJ1-2	TRBD1
TGTGCCAGCAGCACACAAGGGGCGGGGAACACTGAAGCTTTCTTT	CASSTQGAGNTEAFF	NA	TRBV7-2	TRBJ1-1	NA
TGCGCCAGCAGCTTGAGTGGGGTAGCCATTGAAAAACTGTTTTTT	CASSLSGVAIEKLFF	NA	TRBV5-1	TRBJ1-4	NA
TGCGCCAGCAGTGATGAAAGGTCTTCCTATGGCTACACCTTC	CASSDERSSYGYTF	few	TRBV10-1	TRBJ1-2	NA
TGTGCCAGCAGCCAGAACGCCGGGAGCAACACCGGGGAGCTGTTTTTT	CASSQNAGSNTGELFF	once	TRBV7-2	TRBJ2-2	NA
TGCAGTGCTAGTACTCGGGACTTGCAGTACTTC	CSASTRDLQYF	NA	TRBV20-1	TRBJ2-4	NA
TGTGCCAGCAGCCTTGGAGGGGACTATGGCTACACCTTC	CASSLGGDYGYTF	NA	TRBV2	TRBJ1-2	NA
TGTGCCAGCAGCGAGGGACAGGGTAGGGACTATGGCTACACCTTC	CASSEGQGRDYGYTF	NA	TRBV9	TRBJ1-2	TRBD1
TGTGCCAGCAGCTCCCATTCGGGGGGCGCTGAGCAGTTCTTC	CASSSHSGGAEQFF	NA	TRBV11-2	TRBJ2-1	NA
TGCGCCAGCAGCCCCGATCCTAGCACAGATACGCAGTATTTT	CASSPDPSTDTQYF	NA	TRBV5-1	TRBJ2-3	NA
TGTGCCAGCAGCTGGTCGCGAAACACTGAAGCTTTCTTT	CASSWSRNTEAFF	once	TRBV7-8	TRBJ1-1	NA
TGTGCCATCAGTGGTGAGCAGAACACTGAAGCTTTCTTT	CAISGEQNTEAFF	NA	TRBV10-3	TRBJ1-1	NA
TGTGCCTGGGGTGTCAAGGGGAGCAATCAGCCCCAGCATTTT	CAWGVKGSNQPQHF	few	TRBV30	TRBJ1-5	NA
TGTGCCAGCGGGGGACGGAGTAACACCATATATTTT	CASGGRSNTIYF	NA	TRBV6-4	TRBJ1-3	NA
TGTGCCAGCAGTTTTGACCACAAAATGTATGGCTACACCTTC	CASSFDHKMYGYTF	NA	TRBV27	TRBJ1-2	NA
TGTGCCAGCTCACCGGGAAATCAGCCCCAGCATTTT	CASSPGNQPQHF	few	TRBV18	TRBJ1-5	NA
TGTGCCAGCAGCTTAGCAGAGACTAGCGGGCAAGAGACCCAGTACTTC	CASSLAETSGQETQYF	NA	TRBV7-2	TRBJ2-5	TRBD2
TGTGCCAGCAGCCCAGGGAGCTCCTATAATTCACCCCTCCACTTT	CASSPGSSYNSPLHF	once	TRBV5-6	TRBJ1-6	NA
TGTGCCAGCAGCTCCTCAGGGGGGGCGAGGAATGAGCAGTTCTTC	CASSSSGGARNEQFF	NA	TRBV9	TRBJ2-1	NA
TGTGCCAGCAGTTCGCACGAGCAGTACTTC	CASSSHEQYF	NA	TRBV28	TRBJ2-7	NA
TGTGCCAGTCAACCCAGGCAGGGGAACACTGAAGCTTTCTTT	CASQPRQGNTEAFF	NA	TRBV19	TRBJ1-1	NA
TGTGCCAGCAGTTTTGGGGGAACTGAAGCTTTCTTT	CASSFGGTEAFF	NA	TRBV28	TRBJ1-1	NA
TGTGCCAGCAGCCCGACAGGGGGCGGTGAAAAACTGTTTTTT	CASSPTGGGEKLFF	few	TRBV9	TRBJ1-4	TRBD1
TGTGCCAGCAGCCCGGGATCTTCTCTCTCTGGCTACACCTTC	CASSPGSSLSGYTF	NA	TRBV11-2	TRBJ1-2	NA
TGTGCCAGCAGTCCCCAAGGGGGGGGGTACAATGAGCAGTTCTTC	CASSPQGGGYNEQFF	few	TRBV6-4	TRBJ2-1	NA
TGTGCCAGCACCCGGGGCGACAGGGAGGGCTACGAGCAGTACTTC	CASTRGDREGYEQYF	NA	TRBV5-4	TRBJ2-7	NA
TGTGCCAGCAGCTTAGAGCTGGGGGAGCAGTTCTTC	CASSLELGEQFF	NA	TRBV7-9	TRBJ2-1	NA
TGTGCCAGCAGTGCTCTAGCGGGGGGTTATCCCTACGAGCAGTACTTC	CASSALAGGYPYEQYF	NA	TRBV25-1	TRBJ2-7	TRBD2
TGCGCCAGCAGCCAAGCAGGGGCGAGGGAGCAGTTCTTC	CASSQAGAREQFF	NA	TRBV4-1	TRBJ2-1	NA
TGCGCCAGCAGCTTGGCCCCACCGACAGGGACAGGCTACACCTTC	CASSLAPPTGTGYTF	once	TRBV5-1	TRBJ1-2	TRBD1